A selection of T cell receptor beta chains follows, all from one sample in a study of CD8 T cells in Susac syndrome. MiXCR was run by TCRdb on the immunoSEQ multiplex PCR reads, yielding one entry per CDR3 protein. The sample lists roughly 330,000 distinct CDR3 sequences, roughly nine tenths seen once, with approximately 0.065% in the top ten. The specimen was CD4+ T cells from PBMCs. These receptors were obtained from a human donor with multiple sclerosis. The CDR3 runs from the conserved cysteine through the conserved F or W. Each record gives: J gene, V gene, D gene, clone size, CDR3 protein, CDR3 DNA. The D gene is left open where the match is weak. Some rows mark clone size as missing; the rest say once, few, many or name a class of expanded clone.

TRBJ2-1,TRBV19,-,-,CASSIVTLSYEQFF,TGTGCCAGTAGTATCGTCACCCTCTCGTATGAGCAGTTCTTC
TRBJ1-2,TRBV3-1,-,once,CASSPWTSSGYGYTF,TGTGCCAGCAGCCCTTGGACTTCATCGGGCTATGGCTACACCTTC
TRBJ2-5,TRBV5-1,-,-,CASSFGPQETQYF,TGCGCCAGCAGCTTCGGCCCTCAAGAGACCCAGTACTTC
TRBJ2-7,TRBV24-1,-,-,CATSDRGHYEQYF,TGTGCCACCAGTGACCGGGGACACTACGAGCAGTACTTC
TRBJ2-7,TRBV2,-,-,CASSSDRLSYEQYF,TGTGCCAGCAGTTCTGACAGGCTCTCCTACGAGCAGTACTTC
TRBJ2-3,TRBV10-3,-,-,CAISYGPTTATDTQYF,TGTGCCATCAGTTATGGCCCAACGACAGCTACAGATACGCAGTATTTT
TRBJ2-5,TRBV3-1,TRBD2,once,CASSQELAGQETQYF,TGTGCCAGCAGCCAAGAACTAGCGGGACAAGAGACCCAGTACTTC
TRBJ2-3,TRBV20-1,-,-,CSARRLAFDTQYF,TGCAGTGCTAGGAGGCTAGCGTTTGATACGCAGTATTTT
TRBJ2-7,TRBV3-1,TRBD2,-,CASSPRLAGVSYEQYF,TGTGCCAGCAGCCCGCGACTAGCGGGAGTAAGCTACGAGCAGTACTTC
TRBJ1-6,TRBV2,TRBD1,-,CASSPGQGHSPLHF,TGTGCCAGCAGTCCGGGACAGGGACATTCACCCCTCCACTTT
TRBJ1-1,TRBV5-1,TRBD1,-,CASSLVVITGVSSTEAFF,TGCGCCAGCAGCCTTGTTGTCATTACAGGGGTATCAAGCACTGAAGCTTTCTTT
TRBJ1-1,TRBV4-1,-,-,CASSQLGGPREAFF,TGCGCCAGCAGCCAGTTAGGGGGGCCCAGGGAAGCTTTCTTT
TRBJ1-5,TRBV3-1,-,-,CASSQGREQPQHF,TGTGCCAGCAGCCAAGGCCGGGAACAGCCCCAGCATTTT
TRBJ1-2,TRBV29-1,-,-,CSVEPQQENYGYTF,TGCAGCGTTGAGCCCCAACAGGAGAACTATGGCTACACCTTC
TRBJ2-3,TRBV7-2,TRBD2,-,CASSLVTSGTDTQYF,TGTGCCAGCAGCTTAGTAACTAGCGGCACAGATACGCAGTATTTT
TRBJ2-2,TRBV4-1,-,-,CASSQRTGLGSGELFF,TGCGCCAGCAGCCAGAGAACAGGGTTAGGATCCGGGGAGCTGTTTTTT
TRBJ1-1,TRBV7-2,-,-,CASSLPQGRNTEAFF,TGTGCCAGCAGCTTACCGCAGGGGAGGAACACTGAAGCTTTCTTT
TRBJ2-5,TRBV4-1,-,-,CASSPYRGMETQYF,TGCGCCAGCAGCCCATATAGGGGAATGGAGACCCAGTACTTC
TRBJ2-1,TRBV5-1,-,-,CASSLYGRNNEQFF,TGCGCCAGCAGCTTGTACGGGAGAAACAATGAGCAGTTCTTC
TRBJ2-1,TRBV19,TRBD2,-,CASSIQRGGHNEQFF,TGTGCCAGTAGTATCCAGCGGGGGGGCCACAATGAGCAGTTCTTC
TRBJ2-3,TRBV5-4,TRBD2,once,CATQLAGGMTDTQYF,TGTGCCACCCAACTAGCGGGAGGGATGACAGATACGCAGTATTTT
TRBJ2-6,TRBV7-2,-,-,CASSFSRGANVLTF,TGTGCCAGCAGCTTTAGTCGGGGGGCCAACGTCCTGACTTTC
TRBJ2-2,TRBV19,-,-,CASSIVRAGGELFF,TGTGCCAGTAGTATAGTGAGGGCAGGCGGGGAGCTGTTTTTT
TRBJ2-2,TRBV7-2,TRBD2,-,CASSPAGTSGSGELFF,TGTGCCAGCAGCCCTGCCGGGACTAGCGGATCCGGGGAGCTGTTTTTT
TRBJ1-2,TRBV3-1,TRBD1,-,CASSPGDRANYGYTF,TGTGCCAGCAGCCCCGGAGACAGGGCTAACTATGGCTACACCTTC
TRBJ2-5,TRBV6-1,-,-,CASSLPPDPTGETQYF,TGTGCCAGCAGTCTCCCCCCCGATCCCACGGGGGAGACCCAGTACTTC
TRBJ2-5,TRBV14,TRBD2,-,CASSQDGGLAGIFGETQYF,TGTGCCAGCAGCCAAGATGGGGGACTAGCGGGGATCTTTGGGGAGACCCAGTACTTC
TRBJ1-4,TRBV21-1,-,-,CASSLRGRDAYEKLFF,TGTGCCAGCAGCCTCCGGGGGAGAGACGCATATGAAAAACTGTTTTTT
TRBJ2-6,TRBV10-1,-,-,CATQGAGANVLTF,TGCGCCACCCAGGGTGCTGGGGCCAACGTCCTGACTTTC
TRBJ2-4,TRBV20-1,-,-,CSARQNGAGPGIQYF,TGCAGTGCCCGACAAAACGGGGCGGGACCAGGCATTCAGTACTTC
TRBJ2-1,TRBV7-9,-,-,CASSIGQTTYNEQFF,TGTGCCAGCAGCATTGGACAGACCACCTACAATGAGCAGTTCTTC
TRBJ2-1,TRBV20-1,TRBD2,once,CSARGTSGDSSSYNEQFF,TGCAGTGCCAGGGGGACTAGCGGAGACTCCAGCTCCTACAATGAGCAGTTCTTC
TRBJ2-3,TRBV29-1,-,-,CSVLTWIDTQYF,TGCAGCGTTCTAACCTGGATAGATACGCAGTATTTT
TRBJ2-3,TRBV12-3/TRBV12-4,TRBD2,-,CASSGLADSTDTQYF,TGTGCCAGCAGTGGACTAGCGGACAGCACAGATACGCAGTATTTT
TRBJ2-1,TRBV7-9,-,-,CATREGNEQFF,TGTGCCACCCGAGAGGGCAATGAGCAGTTCTTC
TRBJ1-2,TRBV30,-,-,CAWSPQAYYGYTF,TGTGCCTGGAGTCCACAGGCCTACTATGGCTACACCTTC
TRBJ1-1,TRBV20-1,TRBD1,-,CSAQWDSSTEAFF,TGCAGTGCCCAGTGGGACAGCTCCACTGAAGCTTTCTTT
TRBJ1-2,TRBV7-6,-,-,CASSPTDGNYGYTF,TGTGCCAGCAGCCCTACGGACGGGAACTATGGCTACACCTTC
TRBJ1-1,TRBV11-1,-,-,CASSLLRVSVAFF,TGTGCCAGCAGCTTACTCAGGGTCTCTGTGGCTTTCTTT
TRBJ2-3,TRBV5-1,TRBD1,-,CASSQIPGQGSYF,TGCGCCAGCAGCCAAATACCGGGACAGGGTTCGTATTTT
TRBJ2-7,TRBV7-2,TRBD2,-,CASSPRLAGAKYEQYF,TGTGCCAGCAGCCCGCGACTAGCGGGGGCGAAGTACGAGCAGTACTTC
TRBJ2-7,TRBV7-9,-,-,CASSSKGPDEQYF,TGTGCCAGCTCCTCGAAGGGGCCTGACGAGCAGTACTTC
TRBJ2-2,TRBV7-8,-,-,CASSLSRINTGELFF,TGTGCCAGCAGCTTATCTCGTATCAACACCGGGGAGCTGTTTTTT
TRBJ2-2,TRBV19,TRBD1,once,CASNPTGTNTGELFF,TGTGCCAGCAATCCGACAGGGACCAACACCGGGGAGCTGTTTTTT
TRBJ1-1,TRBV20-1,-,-,CSGTVGGRRAEAFF,TGCAGTGGGACTGTAGGGGGGCGCAGGGCTGAAGCTTTCTTT
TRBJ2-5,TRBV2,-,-,CASSRLKETQYF,TGTGCCAGCAGCCGCCTAAAAGAGACCCAGTACTTC
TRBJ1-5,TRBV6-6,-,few,CASRGGQPQHF,TGTGCCAGCAGGGGTGGTCAGCCCCAGCATTTT
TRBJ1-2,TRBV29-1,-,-,CSVSGGDYGYTF,TGCAGCGTCTCCGGGGGGGACTATGGCTACACCTTC